A single sample is the source of the 11 T cell receptor beta chains below, sequenced in a study of T cells in Graves' hyperthyroidism and ophthalmopathy. The CDR3 regions of TCR beta were amplified from RNA transcripts. Using the HTBI primer set, a first-round RT-PCR was run on the TCR CDR3. TCRdb fed the multiplex PCR reads into MiXCR, producing one record per CDR3 protein. The sample includes hundreds of thousands of distinct CDR3 sequences, less than 45% of them seen just once. Sequenced input: peripheral blood or thyroid tissue (not recorded which). The receptor source for this set is an adult man with Graves' disease, either hyperthyroidism or ophthalmopathy (not recorded which).

At least ten counts were recorded for this clonotype. The J gene is TRBJ1-2, the V gene TRBV10-3; 9 bases line up with TRBD1. The CDR3 runs 16 residues. Germline V gene lookup returns CDR1 ENHRY and CDR2 SYGVKD. V was pared by 2 bases and J by 4 bases, with 8 bases of the junction left unmatched. Here the CDR3 reads CAISETGQGRRYGYTF. CDR3 nucleotide sequence: TGTGCCATCAGTGAGACGGGACAGGGTCGGCGCTATGGCTACACCTTC.

This chain joins TRBV19 and TRBJ1-2, with 8 positions matching TRBD1. This CDR3 contains 15 residues. V shed 5 bases, J shed 6 bases, and the junction held 11 bases outside the gene matches. Germline CDR1 is LNHDA and CDR2 is SQIVND (reference sequence). CDR3 loop: CASSGAGQGNNGYTF. The CDR3 DNA sequence: TGTGCCAGTAGTGGGGCAGGACAGGGAAATAATGGCTACACCTTC.

The chain recombines TRBV29-1 with TRBJ2-7; 9 bases align to TRBD2. Germline-derived CDR1 and CDR2 are SQVTM and ANQGSEA. CDR3 size: 15 residues. V dropped 4 bases and J dropped 2; count of bases not matched to a gene: 9. The DNA of the CDR3 is TGCAGCGTTGGGGGGGGGGTAGCGGGAGCCTACGAGCAGTACTTC. It encodes CSVGGGVAGAYEQYF.

Details on this clonotype: Possible read error: a much larger clone is one base away. The CDR3 protein is CASSLPRALGETQYF. CDR3 sequence (DNA): TGTGCCAGCAGCCTTCCGCGGGCCCTGGGGGAGACCCAGTACTTC. This chain links TRBV11-2 with TRBJ2-5, with D possibly being TRBD2 (5 bases). Trimming left V 5 bases short and J 5 bases short, with 18 bases between. This CDR3 has 15 amino acids. Germline CDR1 is SGHAT and CDR2 is FQNNGV. The entire variable domain, with the rest obtained from reference TRBV11-2 and TRBJ2-5, is as follows: EAGVAQSPRYKIIEKRQSVAFWCNPISGHATLYWYQQILGQGPKLLIQFQNNGVVDDSQLPKDRFSAERLKGVDSTLKIQPAKLEDSAVYLCASSLPRALGETQYFGPGTRLLVL.

The chain links TRBV20-1 to TRBJ1-4, with TRBD1 matching 7 bases. Germline lookup yields CDR1 DFQATT and CDR2 SNEGSKA (reference sequence). Trimming cost V 6 bases and J 3 bases; bases outside gene matches: 10. The CDR3 sequence is 15 residues long. This CDR3 is CSAKQGIQANEKLFF. CDR3 nucleotides: TGCAGTGCAAAACAGGGGATACAAGCTAATGAAAAACTGTTTTTT.

The table lists this clonotype with many counts. The CDR3 protein is CATSRDRGDSLYEQYF. The CDR3 DNA reads TGTGCCACCAGCAGAGATCGGGGTGACAGCCTCTACGAGCAGTACTTC. The chain combines TRBV15 with TRBJ2-7; D is perhaps TRBD1 or TRBD2 (5 bases each). Germline CDR1 and CDR2: LNHNV and YYDKDF (reference sequence). V was cut by 0 bases and J by 3 bases, with 15 bases left in between. The CDR3 sequence is 16 residues long.

The chain uses TRBV29-1 and TRBJ1-6; possible D gene TRBD1, 6 bases. From germline, CDR1 is SQVTM and CDR2 ANQGSEA. Trimming shortened V by 7 bases and J by 8 bases, and 18 bases separated the two germline ends. CDR3 length: 14 amino acids. CDR3 nucleotides: TGCAGCGCCTTAGGGTCCGGACAGTATTCACCCCTCCACTTT. Protein product: CSALGSGQYSPLHF.

The table lists this clonotype with many counts. The chain uses TRBV9 and TRBJ1-1; unclear D gene. Germline CDR1 and CDR2: SGDLS and YYNGEE. The germline V and J ends were trimmed by 0 bases and 1 base, with 7 bases remaining between them. The CDR3 totals 14 residues. CDR3: CASSVGSWNTEAFF. The CDR3 region has the DNA TGTGCCAGCAGCGTAGGCAGTTGGAACACTGAAGCTTTCTTT.

This clonotype was seen more than once but under ten times. Its ends do not fully match the called genes, so a read error is possible. The chain has TRBV10-3 and TRBJ1-2; D remains ambiguous. Germline CDR1 ENHRY, CDR2 SYGVKD. This CDR3 is 15 amino acids long. The DNA for the CDR3 is TGTGCCAGCAGTGAAGAGGAGGTTATGGGCTATGGCTACACCTTC. Protein product: CASSEEEVMGYGYTF.

With regard to this clonotype: This sequence may be a read error, since a much larger clone differs from it by one base. The chain has TRBV29-1 and TRBJ1-2; D not resolved. Germline CDR1 SQVTM, CDR2 ANQGSEA. CDR3 length equals 14 residues. With 3 bases removed from V and 7 bases from J, the gap between germline ends came to 18 bases. In DNA, the CDR3 is TGCAGCGTTGATAAATTTGACGTGAGAGCTGGCTACACCTTC. Translating it yields CSVDKFDVRAGYTF.

This clonotype appeared a few times. Relative to the germline gene, one junction end is altered; a read error may explain this. The chain recombines TRBV7-4 with TRBJ1-6; perhaps TRBD1 as D (5 bases). Germline V lookup: CDR1 SGHVT, CDR2 SQSDAQ. CDR3 length: 14 residues. In DNA form, the CDR3 reads TGTGCCAGCAGTTTAGGGGTCTCCAATTCACCCCTCCACTTT. It is translated as CASSLGVSNSPLHF. The whole variable domain, filled in from reference TRBV7-4 and TRBJ1-6, reads GAGVSQSPRYKVAKRGRDVALRCDSISGHVTLYWYRQTLGQGSEVLTYSQSDAQRDKSGRPSGRFSAERPERSVSTLKIQRTEQGDSAVYLCASSLGVSNSPLHFGNGTRLTVT.